The 6 T cell receptor beta chains listed next were all sequenced from one sample in a study of T-cell reconstitution after alpha-beta-depleted transplantation in children. Preparation of the TCRbeta library used unique molecular identifiers. MiXCR, applied by TCRdb to the PCR reads, yields one record per CDR3 protein. This table holds 450,000 to 550,000 distinct CDR3 sequences, roughly 10% found once. This sample comprised PBMCs, mostly from graft donor cells, obtained 180 days after TCRalphabeta/CD19-depleted stem cell transplant. These receptors were obtained from a female patient aged 2 to 10 who had a stem cell transplant for aplastic anemia, so the T cells may come from the graft donor.

This clonotype was recorded at least ten times. The rearrangement links TRBV7-9 to TRBJ2-7, with TRBD1 identical over 7 bases. The ends lost 5 bases at V and 2 bases at J; junction bases unmatched: 6. From germline, CDR1 is SEHNR and CDR2 FQNEAQ (reference sequence). This CDR3 is 14 amino acids long. Here the CDR3 reads CASSRPGQTYEQYF. In nucleotides, the CDR3 is TGTGCCAGCAGCCGACCGGGACAGACCTACGAGCAGTACTTC.

This clonotype was recorded at least ten times. This chain connects TRBV27 to TRBJ1-1; D unresolved. The ends were cut back, 8 bases at V and 7 bases at J, with 11 bases in the middle. This CDR3 is 11 amino acids long. Germline V gene data show CDR1 as MNHEY and CDR2 as SMNVEV (reference sequence). The DNA of the CDR3 is TGTGCCAGCGAAGGAATAGGTGAAGCTTTCTTT. Residues: CASEGIGEAFF.

This clonotype has a handful of counts. The CDR3 loop reads CASSAGTSGKSHEQYF. The CDR3 DNA sequence: TGCGCCAGCAGCGCCGGGACTAGCGGGAAATCCCACGAGCAGTACTTC. The J gene is TRBJ2-7, the V gene TRBV5-1; TRBD2 aligns across 13 bases. This CDR3 contains 16 residues. With V trimmed by 4 bases and J by 5 bases, 9 bases remained unmatched. Germline values: CDR1 SGHRS, CDR2 YFSETQ.

The J gene is TRBJ2-7, the V gene TRBV7-2; 12 nucleotides agree with TRBD2. The ends lost 2 bases at V and 3 bases at J; junction bases unmatched: 5. CDR1 is SGHTA and CDR2 is FQGNSA in the germline V gene. The CDR3 has 16 residues. CDR3: CASSLLAGGRYYEQYV. The CDR3 DNA reads TGTGCCAGCAGCTTACTAGCGGGAGGGAGATACTACGAGCAGTACGTC.

The rearrangement uses TRBV24-1 and TRBJ2-2; TRBD1 matches at 9 bases. The V and J ends lost 8 bases and 2 bases, in that order; junction bases with no gene match: 8. Germline V gene lookup returns CDR1 KGHDR and CDR2 SFDVKD. This CDR3 spans 16 amino acids. The CDR3 DNA sequence: TGTGCCACCAACTCCGGGACAGGGCGAAACACCGGGGAGCTGTTTTTT. Its translation: CATNSGTGRNTGELFF.

There are many counts of this clonotype. The gene calls are TRBV7-8 and TRBJ2-5; 10 bases fit TRBD2. V lost 5 bases, J lost 5 bases, and 17 bases stayed unmatched. This CDR3 is 18 amino acids long. Germline V gene lookup returns CDR1 SGHVS and CDR2 FQNEAQ. CDR3 sequence: CASSRGRGLAGDKETQYF. CDR3 nucleotide sequence: TGTGCCAGCAGCCGAGGGCGGGGGCTAGCGGGAGATAAGGAGACCCAGTACTTC.